This is a list of T cell receptor beta chains from one sample in a study of blood T cell repertoires in COVID-19. The protocol was immunoSEQ multiplex PCR, while the TCRdb copy is restricted to in-frame clones and leaves out a portion. This table holds some 68,000 clones, about 91% found once. The sample consisted of peripheral blood. Source of these receptors: a man aged 35 to 55 with COVID-19, enrolled during active disease. CDR3s include the opening cysteine and the closing phenylalanine or tryptophan. The D gene is left open where the match is weak. Some rows have no size entry. The others give once, few or many, or a class for an expanded clone.

size: -; D: TRBD2; J: TRBJ2-5; V: TRBV28; DNA: TGTGCCAGCAGTTTACGGGGGGTTGAGACCCAGTACTTC; CDR3: CASSLRGVETQYF
size: -; D: -; J: TRBJ1-6; V: TRBV5-5; DNA: TGTGCCAGCAGTACAGTAAATTCACCCCTCCACTTT; CDR3: CASSTVNSPLHF
size: -; D: TRBD1; J: TRBJ2-2; V: TRBV2; DNA: TGTGCCTGCTCCAAGGGACAGGGTACCGGGGAGCTGTTTTTT; CDR3: CACSKGQGTGELFF
size: -; D: -; J: TRBJ1-4; V: TRBV9; DNA: TGTGCCAGCAGCCCCCATCGGGGTGAAAAACTGTTTTTT; CDR3: CASSPHRGEKLFF
size: -; D: TRBD2; J: TRBJ2-5; V: TRBV5-1; DNA: TGCGCCAGCAGCTGGGGGGGGAGTACCCGCCAAGAGACCCAGTACTTC; CDR3: CASSWGGSTRQETQYF
size: once; D: TRBD2; J: TRBJ2-1; V: TRBV13; DNA: TGTGCCAGCAGCCCTCGGACTAGGGAGCAGTTCTTC; CDR3: CASSPRTREQFF
size: -; D: -; J: TRBJ1-5; V: TRBV27; DNA: TGTGCCAGCAGCCGATCAACGGATCAGCCCCAGCATTTT; CDR3: CASSRSTDQPQHF
size: -; D: -; J: TRBJ2-7; V: TRBV3-1/TRBV3-2; DNA: TGTGCCAGCAGCCCATACGGGGGGCCCGACTACGAGCAGTACTTC; CDR3: CASSPYGGPDYEQYF
size: -; D: -; J: TRBJ1-6; V: TRBV2; DNA: TGTGCCAGCAAGTATGACAGTAATTCACCCCTCCACTTT; CDR3: CASKYDSNSPLHF
size: -; D: -; J: TRBJ2-5; V: TRBV5-1; DNA: TGCGCCAGCAGCCTAACTAGTTTGGAGACCCAGTACTTC; CDR3: CASSLTSLETQYF
size: -; D: -; J: TRBJ1-6; V: TRBV6-5; DNA: TGTGCCAGCAGGGGGCAGAATAATTCACCCCTCCACTTT; CDR3: CASRGQNNSPLHF
size: once; D: -; J: TRBJ1-2; V: TRBV6-5; DNA: TGTGCCAGCAGTTTTGCGGGGATTGTTAACTATGGCTACACCTTC; CDR3: CASSFAGIVNYGYTF
size: -; D: TRBD2; J: TRBJ2-2; V: TRBV2; DNA: TGTGCCAGCAGCGGACTAGCGGGGGGTCACACCGGGGAGCTGTTTTTT; CDR3: CASSGLAGGHTGELFF
size: -; D: -; J: TRBJ2-7; V: TRBV28; DNA: TGTGCCAGCAGCGCCCCTCAAACGAGAACTACCTACGAGCAGTACTTC; CDR3: CASSAPQTRTTYEQYF
size: -; D: TRBD1; J: TRBJ2-7; V: TRBV6-5; DNA: TGTGCCAGCAGTTACAGGGGGCTCGGGCTCGAGCAGTACTTC; CDR3: CASSYRGLGLEQYF
size: -; D: TRBD2; J: TRBJ2-7; V: TRBV5-1; DNA: TGCGCCAGCAGCTTGGGGCTAGCGGGGGGCCGAGACGAGCAGTACTTC; CDR3: CASSLGLAGGRDEQYF
size: -; D: -; J: TRBJ1-2; V: TRBV13; DNA: TGTGCCAGCAGCTTAGGACAGGGCGGCTATGGCTACACCTTC; CDR3: CASSLGQGGYGYTF
size: -; D: TRBD1; J: TRBJ2-4; V: TRBV3-1/TRBV3-2; DNA: TGTGCCAGCAGCCAATCCGGGACAGAAAACATTCAGTACTTC; CDR3: CASSQSGTENIQYF
size: -; D: TRBD2; J: TRBJ2-7; V: TRBV5-1; DNA: TGCGCCAGCAGCTTGCAAGCGGGGGACCCTCGTATCGAGCAGTACTTC; CDR3: CASSLQAGDPRIEQYF
size: -; D: -; J: TRBJ1-2; V: TRBV6-5; DNA: TGTGCCAGCAGGGGGGACACCGTAGGACGCTACACCTTC; CDR3: CASRGDTVGRYTF
size: -; D: -; J: TRBJ2-1; V: TRBV7-3; DNA: TGTGCCAGCAGCTTAACCCCCGCCCGGAATGAGCAGTTCTTC; CDR3: CASSLTPARNEQFF
size: -; D: -; J: TRBJ1-6; V: TRBV11-2; DNA: TGTGCCAGCAGCCTCACCGACAGCCTTAATTCACCCCTCCACTTT; CDR3: CASSLTDSLNSPLHF
size: -; D: -; J: TRBJ2-1; V: TRBV6-5; DNA: TGTGCCAGCACCGAAACTAGTCCCCCCTACAATGAGCAGTTCTTC; CDR3: CASTETSPPYNEQFF
size: -; D: -; J: TRBJ2-7; V: TRBV6-5; DNA: TGTGCCAGCAGTTACTTTAACGAGCAGTACTTC; CDR3: CASSYFNEQYF
size: -; D: -; J: TRBJ2-1; V: TRBV30; DNA: TGTGCCTGGAGTCGCAGCGCCTACAATGAGCAGTTCTTC; CDR3: CAWSRSAYNEQFF
size: -; D: -; J: TRBJ2-5; V: TRBV27; DNA: TGTGCCAGCAGTCTACAGGGTTTAGGAGAGACCCAGTACTTC; CDR3: CASSLQGLGETQYF
size: -; D: -; J: TRBJ1-2; V: TRBV5-6; DNA: TGTGCCAGCAGCTTAAGACAGCACTTCGGCTACACCTTC; CDR3: CASSLRQHFGYTF
size: -; D: -; J: TRBJ2-7; V: TRBV3-1/TRBV3-2; DNA: TGTGCCAGCAGCCAAGCCGGGGGGCCCCACGAGCAGTACTTC; CDR3: CASSQAGGPHEQYF
size: -; D: TRBD1; J: TRBJ2-7; V: TRBV5-4; DNA: TGTGCCAGCACGGCGACAGGGTGGAACGAGCAGTACTTC; CDR3: CASTATGWNEQYF
size: -; D: TRBD1; J: TRBJ2-2; V: TRBV10-3; DNA: TGTGCCACCCTCGACAGGGGCCTGAACACCGGGGAGCTGTTTTTT; CDR3: CATLDRGLNTGELFF
size: -; D: -; J: TRBJ2-7; V: TRBV19; DNA: TGTGCCAGTAGTCCTTCCAAGAGCTCCTACGAGCAGTACTTC; CDR3: CASSPSKSSYEQYF
size: -; D: TRBD1; J: TRBJ1-3; V: TRBV2; DNA: TGTGCCAGCAGCGCGGGACAGCCTGGAAACACCATATATTTT; CDR3: CASSAGQPGNTIYF
size: -; D: -; J: TRBJ2-3; V: TRBV12-3/TRBV12-4; DNA: TGTGCCAGCAGTCTATATCCAGATACGCAGTATTTT; CDR3: CASSLYPDTQYF
size: -; D: TRBD1; J: TRBJ1-4; V: TRBV19; DNA: TGTGCCAGTAGTCCGACCTGGCAGGGGGCGGAAAAACTGTTTTTT; CDR3: CASSPTWQGAEKLFF
size: -; D: TRBD2; J: TRBJ2-4; V: TRBV5-1; DNA: TGCGCCAGCAGCTTGGGAGGGGTAGCGGGTCAGAACATTCAGTACTTC; CDR3: CASSLGGVAGQNIQYF
size: -; D: TRBD2; J: TRBJ2-1; V: TRBV28; DNA: TGTGCCAGCAGCGCCGCGGACGGGGGGGCCGGAAATGAGCAGTTCTTC; CDR3: CASSAADGGAGNEQFF